Below are 21 T cell receptor beta chains sequenced from a single sample in a study of CD8 T cells in Susac syndrome. Random hexamers were used to reverse transcribe the RNA input (about 0.5 to 1 ug). TCRdb reprocessed the immunoSEQ multiplex PCR reads via MiXCR and lists one record per CDR3 protein. The sample comprises about 130,000 distinct CDR3 sequences, just under 95% of which are singletons, and roughly 0.2% rests with the top ten. The material sequenced was CD8+ T cells from PBMCs. Every receptor here comes from a human donor with Susac syndrome.

The J gene is TRBJ2-7, the V gene TRBV2, with a weak D call TRBD1 (7 bases). This CDR3 comprises 12 residues. Trimming took off 11 bases at V and 3 bases at J, with 14 bases between the two ends. The germline CDR1 and CDR2 sequences are SNHLY and FYNNEI. The DNA for the CDR3 is TGTGCCGGCGGGACAGCTCTCTACGAGCAGTACTTC. The encoded protein is CAGGTALYEQYF.

This chain links TRBV7-9 with TRBJ1-1; D is possibly TRBD1 (5 bases). CDR1 and CDR2 from the germline V gene are SEHNR and FQNEAQ (reference sequence). This CDR3 comprises 13 residues. V was pared by 5 bases and J by 6 bases, with 13 bases between. This chain's CDR3 is CASSAAGPPEAFF. The CDR3 DNA sequence: TGTGCCAGCAGCGCTGCAGGGCCACCTGAAGCTTTCTTT.

The chain is built from TRBV6-1 and TRBJ2-3; a weak D match, TRBD1 (7 bases). The CDR3 has 16 amino acids. V lost 0 bases, J lost 0 bases, and 10 bases lay in between. CDR1 and CDR2 (germline): MNHNS, SASEGT. The CDR3 DNA follows: TGTGCCAGCAGTGAAGCCGGAGGGGGCAGCACAGATACGCAGTATTTT. It encodes CASSEAGGGSTDTQYF.

The chain couples TRBV30 to TRBJ1-1; TRBD1 aligns across 7 bases. Germline V gene sequence: CDR1 GTSNPN, CDR2 SVGIG (reference sequence). Trimming removed 3 bases from V and 0 bases from J; junction bases left unmatched: 4. The CDR3 consists of 14 residues. The CDR3 loop reads CAWSHRGLNTEAFF. The CDR3 DNA sequence: TGTGCCTGGAGCCACAGGGGCTTGAACACTGAAGCTTTCTTT. The whole variable domain, filled in from reference TRBV30 and TRBJ1-1, reads SQTIHQWPATLVQPVGSPLSLECTVEGTSNPNLYWYRQAAGRGLQLLFYSVGIGQISSEVPQNLSASRPQDRQFILSSKKLLLSDSGFYLCAWSHRGLNTEAFFGQGTRLTVV.

V and J are TRBV5-1 and TRBJ2-7; no clear D gene. Trimming left V 0 bases short and J 1 base short, with 11 bases between. The CDR3 totals 15 residues. Germline loops: CDR1 SGHRS, CDR2 YFSETQ. CDR3 in DNA: TGCGCCAGCAGCTTGGTCCCTACGAAATCCTACGAGCAGTACTTC. Residues: CASSLVPTKSYEQYF.

This rearrangement joins TRBV27 to TRBJ2-7; D not resolved. Germline CDR1 is MNHEY and CDR2 is SMNVEV (reference sequence). This CDR3 comprises 13 residues. Trimming took off 0 bases at V and 4 bases at J, with 7 bases between the two ends. Here the CDR3 DNA reads TGTGCCAGCAGTTTATCGATAGGGTACGAGCAGTACTTC. Protein sequence: CASSLSIGYEQYF.

The rearrangement links TRBV28 to TRBJ2-3; 11 positions match TRBD2. Germline loops: CDR1 MDHEN, CDR2 SYDVKM. CDR3 length: 17 residues. J lost 3 bases, V lost 6 bases, and 11 bases had no gene match. The CDR3 sequence: CASSYYLTSGETDTQYF. DNA for the CDR3: TGTGCCAGCAGCTATTACTTGACTAGCGGGGAAACAGATACGCAGTATTTT.

The J gene is TRBJ1-5, the V gene TRBV20-1; 8 bases agree with TRBD1. This CDR3 spans 14 amino acids. CDR1 is DFQATT and CDR2 is SNEGSKA in the germline V gene (reference sequence). V gave up 5 bases and J gave up 4 bases; unmatched junction bases: 7. This chain's CDR3 is CSARPGGGNQPQHF. CDR3 DNA: TGCAGTGCTCGCCCAGGGGGCGGAAATCAGCCCCAGCATTTT.

V usage is TRBV7-3 and J usage is TRBJ2-3; D uncertain. CDR1 is SGHTA and CDR2 is FQGTGA in the germline V gene. The CDR3 sequence is 13 residues long. Trimming pared 5 bases from V and 0 bases from J, leaving 6 bases between. The CDR3 DNA reads TGTGCCAGCAGCATCACTAGCACAGATACGCAGTATTTT. Its translation: CASSITSTDTQYF.

The chain couples TRBV9 to TRBJ2-1; no definite D call. V lost 0 bases to trimming and J lost 2 bases, with 0 bases between them. CDR3 length equals 12 residues. Per the germline V gene, CDR1 is SGDLS and CDR2 is YYNGEE. Here the CDR3 reads CASSVAYNEQFF. The CDR3 region has the DNA TGTGCCAGCAGCGTAGCCTACAATGAGCAGTTCTTC.

This chain connects TRBV9 to TRBJ2-3; D not certain. The germline gives CDR1 SGDLS, CDR2 YYNGEE. The V end lost 0 bases, the J end lost 2 bases, and 4 bases lay between the germline ends. CDR3 length equals 13 residues. CDR3 coding DNA: TGTGCCAGCAGCGTAGTCTACACAGATACGCAGTATTTT. Translation gives CASSVVYTDTQYF. Using reference TRBV9 and TRBJ2-3 for the parts outside the CDR3, the full variable domain is DSGVTQTPKHLITATGQRVTLRCSPRSGDLSVYWYQQSLDQGLQFLIQYYNGEERAKGNILERFSAQQFPDLHSELNLSSLELGDSALYFCASSVVYTDTQYFGPGTRLTVL.

By sample fraction, this clonotype is medium-sized. The rearrangement links TRBV27 to TRBJ2-7; no clear D gene. V gave up 6 bases and J gave up 2 bases, with 5 bases separating them. This CDR3 contains 11 residues. The V gene's germline CDR1 is MNHEY and CDR2 SMNVEV (reference sequence). CDR3 bases: TGTGCCAGCAGCTCCACCTACGAGCAGTACTTC. Protein: CASSSTYEQYF.

This chain joins TRBV9 and TRBJ1-5; the D gene is possibly TRBD1 (5 bases). The CDR3 is 14 amino acids. Germline assignment: CDR1 SGDLS and CDR2 YYNGEE. The germline V and J ends were trimmed by 3 bases and 4 bases, with 11 bases remaining between them. CDR3 protein: CASSEGPANQPQHF. For the CDR3, the DNA is TGTGCCAGCAGCGAGGGGCCCGCTAATCAGCCCCAGCATTTT.

V is TRBV29-1 and J is TRBJ1-2, with TRBD1 matching over 8 bases. This CDR3 is built from 13 residues. Trimming took 7 bases from V and 1 from J; bases not matched to a gene: 5. Per the germline V gene, CDR1 is SQVTM and CDR2 is ANQGSEA. CDR3 DNA: TGCAGCGGGGAGACAGGGGATAACTATGGCTACACCTTC. Translating gives CSGETGDNYGYTF.

The V call is TRBV9, the J call TRBJ2-1; D gene ambiguous. V was clipped by 0 bases and J by 6 bases, with 7 bases between them. Germline CDR1 reads SGDLS; CDR2 reads YYNGEE. The CDR3 extends over 13 amino acids. The CDR3 nucleotides read TGTGCCAGCAGCGTAGTACCAATCAATGAGCAGTTCTTC. Amino acids: CASSVVPINEQFF.

The rearrangement uses TRBV20-1 and TRBJ2-7, with 7 bases that match TRBD1. CDR1 DFQATT and CDR2 SNEGSKA come from the germline V gene (reference sequence). The trim removed 8 bases at V and 0 bases at J, leaving 7 bases unmatched. The CDR3 is 13 residues long. The DNA for the CDR3 is TGCAGTAGCACCGGACAGGACTCCTACGAGCAGTACTTC. Translation gives CSSTGQDSYEQYF.

The chain uses TRBV29-1 and TRBJ1-4, with a possible D match to TRBD1 (5 bases). Germline-derived CDR1 and CDR2 are SQVTM and ANQGSEA. The CDR3 has 12 residues. The V gene lost 1 base and the J gene lost 8 bases, with 8 bases spanning the gap. CDR3 in DNA: TGCAGCGTTGAAGGGCGGGGCGAAAAACTGTTTTTT. It encodes CSVEGRGEKLFF.

J is TRBJ1-2 and V is TRBV7-9; tentative D call: TRBD1 (6 bases). The germline CDR1 and CDR2 sequences are SEHNR and FQNEAQ (reference sequence). The CDR3 covers 14 residues. V dropped 5 bases and J dropped 8 bases, with 18 bases sitting between them. The CDR3 bases are TGTGCCAGCAGCCTGGGGGCAGGCCCCCAAGGCTACACCTTC. Translated: CASSLGAGPQGYTF.

This sequence joins TRBV6-2 or TRBV6-3 and TRBJ2-5, with D perhaps TRBD1 (6 bases). This CDR3 spans 16 amino acids. Between the trimmed V and J ends, which lost 3 bases and 1 base, there was a span of 15 bases. In germline, CDR1 is MNHEY, CDR2 SVGEGT. As DNA, the CDR3 is TGTGCCAGCAGTTATCCCCCAGGGGAGTCCCAAGAGACCCAGTACTTC. It yields the protein CASSYPPGESQETQYF.

The chain couples TRBV6-5 to TRBJ2-3; a weak D match, TRBD2 (5 bases). CDR3 length equals 14 residues. Germline V gives CDR1 MNHEY, CDR2 SVGAGI. Trimming cost V 5 bases and J 2 bases, with 11 bases left between them. CDR3 in amino acids: CASSDGVSTDTQYF. In nucleotides, the CDR3 is TGTGCCAGCAGTGACGGGGTCTCCACAGATACGCAGTATTTT.

This chain links TRBV11-2 with TRBJ2-2; 10 nucleotides agree with TRBD1. Trimming took 5 bases from V and 6 from J; bases not matched to a gene: 18. Per the germline V gene, CDR1 is SGHAT and CDR2 is FQNNGV. The CDR3 length is 19 residues. DNA for the CDR3: TGTGCCAGCAGCCCCATCCCGGGACAGGGGAAATCAAGGCCCGGGGAGCTGTTTTTT. It is translated as CASSPIPGQGKSRPGELFF. Full variable domain (missing parts from reference TRBV11-2 and TRBJ2-2): EAGVAQSPRYKIIEKRQSVAFWCNPISGHATLYWYQQILGQGPKLLIQFQNNGVVDDSQLPKDRFSAERLKGVDSTLKIQPAKLEDSAVYLCASSPIPGQGKSRPGELFFGEGSRLTVL.